The T cell receptor beta chain described here comes from a study of shared clonotypes between healthy human individuals. The study, taken as a whole, reports: Non-shared clonotypes were found to have lower generation probabilities than the clonotypes that were shared by all four of the sorted-subset donors.

After removal of 0 bases from V and 4 bases from J, the junction contained 9 bases not matched to a gene. Looked up from germline, CDR1 is WNHNN and CDR2 is SYGVQD (reference sequence). The CDR3 spans 19 residues. Template for every sorted-subset replicate PCR totaled roughly 210 ng DNA, 30,000 to 35,000 T cell genomes. This table comes from immunoSEQ multiplex PCR, and its TCRdb copy is limited to in-frame clones, with some not included. In the table there are approximately 640,000 clones, 72% of which are singletons. CD4+ cell separation produced CD45RA+ naive and CD45RA-negative memory subsets. This clone was seen only once. Its antigen is still unknown.

This chain connects TRBV10-1 to TRBJ2-3; 14 bases agree with TRBD2. The receptor was derived from a woman in her twenties or thirties in good health. What was sequenced was memory CD4+ T cells sorted from blood. Subset denoted: CD45RA-negative fraction. The CDR3 nucleotides read TGCGCCAGCAGTGAGTCCGGTATGGGACTAGCGGGAGTATCAGATACGCAGTATTTT. Its protein product is CASSESGMGLAGVSDTQYF.